This T cell receptor beta chain was found in a study of T cells after somatic rescue of genetic block (dated by TCRdb to the early 2020s). Background on the whole study: The study assessed how robust, over the long term, a T-cell system was when the system had developed through somatic rescue of a genetic block in T-cell development.

Concerning this clone: Its antigen is still unknown. Base qualities are not recorded, but no much larger clone differs from it by a single base.

CDR1 and CDR2 (MDHEN, SYDVKM) derive from the germline V gene. The V end gives up 4 bases and the J end 4 bases, leaving 20 bases in the junction not matched to a gene. The CDR3 runs 19 amino acids, cysteine and phenylalanine included. CDR3 DNA only is kept here, 57 bases in frame from base 1. Receptor libraries were prepared by the immunoSEQ multiplex PCR assay. TCRdb holds this immuneACCESS table with in-frame rearrangements only. Some clones are missing; in checked studies, unresolved V genes explain under half, and the rest has no known cause. The sample table holds some 90,000 clones, of which 75% to 90% were seen once. Roughly 1.7% of the sample is held by the ten biggest clonotypes.

Recombination joined TRBV28 with TRBJ1-2; TRBD1 agrees with 8 junctional bases. This TCR derives from a woman aged 18 to 35. The source material was peripheral blood mononuclear cells (PBMCs). The DNA sequence is given as TGTGCCAGCAGTTCCCCCAGGGGGCCTTTCTCTCTCTCTGGCTATGGCTACACCTTC. The translation is CASSSPRGPFSLSGYGYTF.